The TCR beta chain under discussion was sequenced for a study of CXCR3-negative and CXCR3-positive naive CD8 T cells. This CDR3 is built from 13 residues. CDR1 is MNHEY and CDR2 is SVGAGI in the germline V gene. With UMI labels, 5' RACE was used to prepare the TRB cDNA libraries. TCRdb reanalyzed the 5' RACE reads, giving one entry per CDR3 protein sequence and no DNA. In total, the table holds about 48,000 distinct CDR3 sequences. This chain links TRBV6-5 with TRBJ1-1. Sequenced: memory CD8+ T cells from blood. This TCR derives from a human donor in good health. Some clones in this sample may be carry-over from other donors' samples. The CDR3 sequence is CASSYGSPTEAFF.